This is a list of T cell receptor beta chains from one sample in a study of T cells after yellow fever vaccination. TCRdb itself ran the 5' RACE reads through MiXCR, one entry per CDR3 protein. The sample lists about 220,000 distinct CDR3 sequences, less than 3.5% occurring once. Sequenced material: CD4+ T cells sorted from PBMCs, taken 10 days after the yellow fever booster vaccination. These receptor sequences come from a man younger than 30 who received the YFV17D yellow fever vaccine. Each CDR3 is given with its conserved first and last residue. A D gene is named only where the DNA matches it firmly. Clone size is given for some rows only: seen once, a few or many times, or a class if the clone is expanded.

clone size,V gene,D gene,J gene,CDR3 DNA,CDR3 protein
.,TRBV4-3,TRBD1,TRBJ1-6,TGCGCCAGCAGCTTCAGGGAGGGGGCCTCACCCCTCCACTTT,CASSFREGASPLHF
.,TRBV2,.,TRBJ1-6,TGTGCCAGCAGTTCAGGCCCGGCCCTCCACTTT,CASSSGPALHF
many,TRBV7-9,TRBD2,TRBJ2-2,TGTGCCAGCAGCCAGGGACTAACCTACACCGGGGAGCTGTTTTTT,CASSQGLTYTGELFF
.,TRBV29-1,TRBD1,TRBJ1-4,TGCAGCGTTGAAAGACAGGGCGGTGAAAAACTGTTTTTT,CSVERQGGEKLFF
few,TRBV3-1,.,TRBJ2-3,TGTGCCAGCAGCCAAGATCGAGGGAGGCCTAACCTGCCCATTAACACAGATACGCAGTATTTT,CASSQDRGRPNLPINTDTQYF
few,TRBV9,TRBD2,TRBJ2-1,TGTGCCAGCAGCGTAGCGGCTAGCGGGGCCTACAATGAGCAGTTCTTC,CASSVAASGAYNEQFF
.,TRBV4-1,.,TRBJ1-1,TGCGCCAGCAGCCAAGTTCCTATAAGGAGAACTGAAGCTTTCTTT,CASSQVPIRRTEAFF
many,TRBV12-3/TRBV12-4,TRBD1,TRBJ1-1,TGTGCCAGCAGTTCCGGGACAGACATTAAGGGGACTGAAGCTTTCTTT,CASSSGTDIKGTEAFF
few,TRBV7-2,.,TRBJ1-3,TGTGCCAGCAGCTTAACTCGGCCGAACTCTGGAAACACCATATATTTT,CASSLTRPNSGNTIYF
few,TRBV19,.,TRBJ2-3,TGTGCCAGTAGTATAGGAAGGGCGCAGTATTTT,CASSIGRAQYF
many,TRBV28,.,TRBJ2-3,TGTGCCAGCAGTTTACCCGCCGCGGGACAACGGGATACGCAGTATTTT,CASSLPAAGQRDTQYF
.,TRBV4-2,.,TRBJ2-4,TGTGCCAGCAGCCAAGATCTTGGGGGTCTACAGTACTTC,CASSQDLGGLQYF
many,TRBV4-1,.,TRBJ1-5,TGCGCCAGCAGCCGAATCCCGGGGAGGGGCGGCAATTTGCCCCAGCATTTT,CASSRIPGRGGNLPQHF
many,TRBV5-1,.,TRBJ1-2,TGCGCCAGCAGCTTGTTAGCCAGTGACTATGGCTACACCTTC,CASSLLASDYGYTF
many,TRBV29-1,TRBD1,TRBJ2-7,TGCAGCGTGAGGGACAGGGGATTGGGCGAGCAGTACTTC,CSVRDRGLGEQYF
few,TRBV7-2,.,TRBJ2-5,TGTGCCAGCAGCTTTTTTAGGGCTATCGGGGAGACCCAGTACTTC,CASSFFRAIGETQYF
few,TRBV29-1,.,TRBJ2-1,TGCAGCGTTCAGTCCGGGGCAGGGTGGAATGAGCAGTTCTTC,CSVQSGAGWNEQFF